The next 25 T cell receptor beta chains were all read from a single sample in a study of response to subunit inactivated influenza vaccine. TCRdb reprocessed the RT-PCR reads via MiXCR and lists one record per CDR3 protein. The sample has roughly 520,000 distinct CDR3 sequences, 25% seen once; the top ten hold approximately 2%. The material was CD4+ T cells sorted from PBMCs, obtained more than 4 days after vaccination. The receptor set was obtained from a man aged 45-65 years who received an inactivated influenza vaccine.

The table lists this clonotype with a few counts. The CDR3 loop is CSVRTDHYEQYF. The CDR3 DNA sequence: TGCAGCGTGAGGACAGACCACTACGAGCAGTACTTC. The chain joins TRBV29-1 to TRBJ2-7; weak D call: TRBD1 (6 bases). Germline-derived CDR1 and CDR2 are SQVTM and ANQGSEA. CDR3 size: 12 residues. Trimming removed 6 bases at V and 3 bases at J, with 12 bases between.

This chain uses TRBV2 with TRBJ1-1; TRBD1 might be the D (6 bases). Germline values: CDR1 SNHLY, CDR2 FYNNEI. The V and J ends lost 7 bases and 1 base respectively, with 13 bases between them. This CDR3 has 14 residues. The DNA of the CDR3 is TGTGCCAGCAAATTCGACAGGCGGAACACTGAAGCTTTCTTT. It specifies CASKFDRRNTEAFF. The full variable domain, rest sourced from reference TRBV2 and TRBJ1-1, is EPEVTQTPSHQVTQMGQEVILRCVPISNHLYFYWYRQILGQKVEFLVSFYNNEISEKSEIFDDQFSVERPDGSNFTLKIRSTKLEDSAMYFCASKFDRRNTEAFFGQGTRLTVV.

This clonotype turned up a few times. The J gene is TRBJ2-1, the V gene TRBV24-1; 8 positions agree with TRBD1. Germline CDR1 and CDR2: KGHDR and SFDVKD. This CDR3 is built from 13 residues. V shed 6 bases and J 8 bases; nucleotides not matched to a gene: 5. The CDR3 DNA follows: TGTGCCACCAGTAGGACAGGGATAGATGAGCAGTTCTTC. It specifies CATSRTGIDEQFF.

The genes are TRBV6-5 and TRBJ2-7, with a possible D match to TRBD2 (5 bases). The CDR3 runs to 14 residues. Trimming removed 0 bases from V and 0 bases from J, with 6 bases in between. Per the germline V gene, CDR1 is MNHEY and CDR2 is SVGAGI. CDR3 in amino acids: CASSYSGLSYEQYF. The CDR3 DNA follows: TGTGCCAGCAGTTACTCCGGACTCTCCTACGAGCAGTACTTC.

At least ten counts were recorded for this clonotype. The rearrangement joins TRBV5-1 to TRBJ2-3; D call uncertain. Trimming took off 1 base at V and 5 bases at J, with 14 bases between the two ends. In germline, CDR1 is SGHRS, CDR2 YFSETQ. The CDR3 is made up of 15 amino acids. The CDR3 sequence is CASSLNAPQRDTQYF. DNA of the CDR3: TGCGCCAGCAGCTTGAATGCCCCCCAACGAGATACGCAGTATTTT.

The V and J genes are TRBV12-3 or TRBV12-4 and TRBJ2-1, with a tentative D call TRBD2 (7 bases). The CDR3 has 15 amino acids. V was shortened by 6 bases and J by 7 bases, with 19 bases between the two germline ends. Written as DNA, the CDR3 is TGTGCCAGCAGAGGGTGGGGGGGCCGTAGAAATGAGCAGTTCTTC. Translating it yields CASRGWGGRRNEQFF.

This clonotype was counted between two and nine times. DNA for the CDR3: TGCGCCAGCAGCTTGGTGGCAGGGCTGCAAGAGACCCAGTACTTC. This translates into CASSLVAGLQETQYF. J is TRBJ2-5 and V is TRBV5-1; a weak D match, TRBD1 (5 bases). This CDR3 is 15 amino acids long. Germline V gene sequence: CDR1 SGHRS, CDR2 YFSETQ. The V and J ends lost 0 bases and 2 bases respectively, with 11 bases between them.

This clonotype has more than one count but fewer than ten. The chain has TRBV20-1 and TRBJ2-1, with TRBD2 as a possible D gene (6 bases). This CDR3 spans 17 amino acids. V dropped 6 bases and J dropped 1 base, with 22 bases sitting between them. Germline CDR1 is DFQATT and CDR2 is SNEGSKA (reference sequence). The CDR3 DNA reads as TGCAGTGCGACGACCGTCGGGAGAGGTAGTTCCTACAATGAGCAGTTCTTC. It specifies CSATTVGRGSSYNEQFF.

This clonotype came up a few times. The genes are TRBV7-2 and TRBJ2-2; D is perhaps TRBD2 (5 bases). With 4 bases removed from V and 0 bases from J, the gap between germline ends came to 12 bases. This CDR3 is built from 16 residues. Per the germline V gene, CDR1 is SGHTA and CDR2 is FQGNSA. This chain's CDR3 is CASSSLGVTNTGELFF. The CDR3 nucleotides read TGTGCCAGCAGCTCCCTCGGGGTAACGAACACCGGGGAGCTGTTTTTT.

V usage is TRBV15 and J usage is TRBJ2-7; 8 bases line up with TRBD1. The V gene's germline CDR1 is LNHNV and CDR2 YYDKDF (reference sequence). This CDR3 is 15 amino acids long. The V and J ends lost 5 bases and 2 bases, in that order; junction bases with no gene match: 8. CDR3 in amino acids: CATSALGQGPYEQYF. The CDR3 region has the DNA TGTGCCACCAGCGCCTTAGGACAGGGTCCCTACGAGCAGTACTTC.

The table lists this clonotype with a few counts. This chain connects TRBV6-2 or TRBV6-3 to TRBJ2-3, with 7 bases matching TRBD1. This CDR3 comprises 16 residues. Germline V gives CDR1 MNHEY, CDR2 SVGEGT. V lost 2 bases to trimming and J lost 0 bases; unmatched junction nucleotides: 5. Here the CDR3 reads CASSYRRQGSTDTQYF. The DNA of the CDR3 is TGTGCCAGCAGTTACCGGAGACAGGGAAGCACAGATACGCAGTATTTT.

The J gene is TRBJ2-5, the V gene TRBV5-5; TRBD1 agrees at 10 bases. Germline CDR1 is SGHKS and CDR2 is YYEKEE (reference sequence). The CDR3 spans 15 residues. The V segment lost 4 bases and the J segment 7 bases; nucleotides outside the gene matches: 10. CDR3 coding DNA: TGTGCCAGCAGCCCGACCGGGACAGGGGCCCTGACCCAGTACTTC. Amino acid sequence: CASSPTGTGALTQYF.

J is TRBJ2-7 and V is TRBV21-1. TRBV21-1 is a pseudogene segment. This CDR3 is 13 amino acids long. CDR3 coding DNA: TGTGCCAGCAGCCCCAGATGGGACTACGAGCAGTACTTC. The encoded protein is CASSPRWDYEQYF.

This clonotype was seen more than once but under ten times. The V gene is TRBV5-6, the J gene TRBJ2-1, with 11 positions matching TRBD2. The CDR3 extends over 15 amino acids. V shed 4 bases and J 10 bases; nucleotides not matched to a gene: 10. In germline, CDR1 is SGHDT, CDR2 YYEEEE. The CDR3 sequence: CASSPSSGGLQEQFF. CDR3 coding DNA: TGTGCCAGCAGCCCATCTAGCGGGGGGCTCCAAGAGCAGTTCTTC. The full variable domain, rest sourced from reference TRBV5-6 and TRBJ2-1, is DAGVTQSPTHLIKTRGQQVTLRCSPKSGHDTVSWYQQALGQGPQFIFQYYEEEERQRGNFPDRFSGHQFPNYSSELNVNALLLGDSALYLCASSPSSGGLQEQFFGPGTRLTVL.

This clonotype was observed a few times. A junction boundary mismatches the germline segment, possibly from a read error. CDR3 sequence (DNA): TGTGCCAGCAGCCAAGAGGCTAGCGGCTCTCCGCTCTTC. Translated: CASSQEASGSPLF. The chain recombines TRBV4-2 with TRBJ2-1; 7 bases agree with TRBD2. This CDR3 region has 13 residues. The germline V gene has CDR1 LGHNA and CDR2 YNFKEQ.

The chain is built from TRBV20-1 and TRBJ1-2; D gene uncertain. Germline assignment: CDR1 DFQATT and CDR2 SNEGSKA (reference sequence). There are 13 residues in the CDR3. Trimming removed 0 bases at V and 4 bases at J, with 9 bases between. This chain's CDR3 is CSAREGIPYGYTF. The CDR3 DNA sequence: TGCAGTGCTAGAGAGGGGATACCCTATGGCTACACCTTC.

V gene TRBV12-3 or TRBV12-4 combines with J gene TRBJ2-3; no definite D call. The CDR3 has 13 amino acids. Trimming pared 3 bases from V and 4 bases from J, leaving 8 bases between. The CDR3 loop is CASSFAVPDTQYF. CDR3 in DNA: TGTGCCAGCAGTTTTGCCGTACCAGATACGCAGTATTTT.

This clonotype was seen a few times. This sequence joins TRBV20-1 and TRBJ2-1; 7 positions match TRBD2. This CDR3 is built from 16 residues. CDR1 DFQATT and CDR2 SNEGSKA come from the germline V gene (reference sequence). V dropped 6 bases and J dropped 4; count of bases not matched to a gene: 15. The CDR3 DNA reads TGCAGTGCCCTAGGGGACCTAGCGGAGAGATACAATGAGCAGTTCTTC. Translation gives CSALGDLAERYNEQFF.

The chain links TRBV12-3 or TRBV12-4 to TRBJ2-2; 7 bases fit TRBD1. V lost 5 bases and J lost 6; bases outside the gene matches: 9. The CDR3 is 15 residues long. The CDR3 DNA sequence: TGTGCCAGCAGTCTCGACAGGGCGGTATCCGGGGAGCTGTTTTTT. This encodes CASSLDRAVSGELFF.

This clonotype was counted only a few times. V gene TRBV7-2 combines with J gene TRBJ1-5, with D unclear. Looked up from germline, CDR1 is SGHTA and CDR2 is FQGNSA. The CDR3 covers 15 residues. V was clipped by 1 base and J by 7 bases, with 14 bases between them. In nucleotides, the CDR3 is TGTGCCAGCAGCTTAGTTAATTCCCCGCGGCAGCCCCAGCATTTT. Translation gives CASSLVNSPRQPQHF.

This clonotype was counted many times. The chain joins TRBV9 to TRBJ2-1; 8 bases agree with TRBD2. V shed 0 bases and J 9 bases; nucleotides not matched to a gene: 5. Germline CDR1 reads SGDLS; CDR2 reads YYNGEE. CDR3 length: 14 amino acids. The CDR3 loop reads CASSVVAAGVEQFF. The CDR3 DNA is TGTGCCAGCAGCGTAGTCGCAGCGGGGGTTGAGCAGTTCTTC.

The chain recombines TRBV7-9 with TRBJ1-2, with 10 bases lining up with TRBD1. The CDR3 loop spans 16 amino acids. Per the germline V gene, CDR1 is SEHNR and CDR2 is FQNEAQ (reference sequence). Trimming took 3 bases from V and 4 from J; bases not matched to a gene: 8. CDR3 sequence reads: CASSLSKTGGSYGYTF. The DNA of the CDR3 is TGTGCCAGCAGCTTGTCTAAGACAGGGGGCTCCTATGGCTACACCTTC.

The rearrangement links TRBV18 to TRBJ2-1; D might be TRBD1 (6 bases). The CDR3 length is 13 residues. Deletions cut 1 base from V and 8 bases from J, with 9 bases between. Germline-derived CDR1 and CDR2 are KGHSH and LQKENI. The CDR3 region has the DNA TGTGCCAGCTCACCACTTAGGGGGTATGAGCAGTTCTTC. Amino acid sequence: CASSPLRGYEQFF. Drawing the rest from reference TRBV18 and TRBJ2-1, the complete variable domain is NAGVMQNPRHLVRRRGQEARLRCSPMKGHSHVYWYRQLPEEGLKFMVYLQKENIIDESGMPKERFSAEFPKEGPSILRIQQVVRGDSAAYFCASSPLRGYEQFFGPGTRLTVL.

Notes on this clonotype: Germline and junction disagree at one end, which may indicate a read error. The genes are TRBV6-1 and TRBJ2-7; D call uncertain. Germline values: CDR1 MNHNS, CDR2 SASEGT. This CDR3 contains 15 residues. This CDR3 reads CASREREQGLYEHYF. CDR3 nucleotide sequence: TGTGCCAGCAGGGAACGCGAACAAGGCCTCTACGAGCACTACTTC.

This chain uses TRBV6-1 with TRBJ2-3; D is ambiguous. CDR1 is MNHNS and CDR2 is SASEGT in the germline V gene. V lost 6 bases to trimming and J lost 4 bases, with 20 bases between them. The CDR3 spans 16 residues. The CDR3 sequence: CASRGNGWFRADTQYF. In nucleotides, the CDR3 is TGTGCCAGCAGGGGTAATGGGTGGTTTCGTGCAGATACGCAGTATTTT.